Each of the 29 T cell receptor beta chains below was sequenced from the same sample in a study of blood T cells in healthy people across ages. Together with a sample-barcoded 5' primer, a J-beta primer mix was included in a second PCR lasting roughly 6 to 12 cycles. TCRdb fed the 5' RACE reads into MiXCR, producing one record per CDR3 protein. The table lists about 400,000 distinct CDR3 sequences, 52% of them singletons. The sequencing input was blood. Receptors were obtained from a man aged 55 to 70 in good health.

A few counts support this clonotype. The gene calls are TRBV6-2 or TRBV6-3 and TRBJ2-6; tentative D call: TRBD1 (6 bases). This CDR3 comprises 15 residues. Trimming removed 0 bases from V and 4 bases from J, with 7 bases in between. Germline CDR1 and CDR2: MNHEY and SVGEGT. CDR3 coding DNA: TGTGCCAGCAGTTACTCGGGGGCAGGGGCCAACGTCCTGACTTTC. Translated: CASSYSGAGANVLTF.

This clonotype showed up just once. The chain links TRBV27 to TRBJ2-3, with a tentative D call TRBD2 (5 bases). The germline CDR1 and CDR2 sequences are MNHEY and SMNVEV (reference sequence). The V end was cut by 5 bases, the J end by 0 bases, with 15 bases between. The CDR3 length is 16 residues. CDR3 nucleotide sequence: TGTGCCAGCAGTCCCCTGACGGGAATTAGCACAGATACGCAGTATTTT. Protein sequence: CASSPLTGISTDTQYF.

This clonotype has just a few counts. The chain joins TRBV29-1 to TRBJ2-1; D not resolved. The germline V gene has CDR1 SQVTM and CDR2 ANQGSEA. Trimming took 4 bases from V and 5 from J, leaving 6 bases between them. The CDR3 is 11 residues long. The CDR3 region has the DNA TGCAGCGTTGCCTGGCACAATGAGCAGTTCTTC. Translated: CSVAWHNEQFF.

The CDR3 sequence is CASSPQSAGVGADTQYF. CDR3 coding DNA: TGTGCCAGCAGCCCACAGTCCGCAGGGGTAGGCGCAGATACGCAGTATTTT. The rearrangement uses TRBV11-1 and TRBJ2-3; a possible D gene is TRBD1 (6 bases). CDR3 size: 17 residues. Germline V gene data show CDR1 as SGHAT and CDR2 as FQDESV (reference sequence). V was cut by 5 bases and J by 4 bases, with 22 bases left in between. The full variable domain, in which reference TRBV11-1 and TRBJ2-3 provide the parts outside the CDR3, is EAEVAQSPRYKITEKSQAVAFWCDPISGHATLYWYRQILGQGPELLVQFQDESVVDDSQLPKDRFSAERLKGVDSTLKIQPAELGDSAMYLCASSPQSAGVGADTQYFGPGTRLTVL.

This clonotype was detected only a few times. This sequence joins TRBV7-2 and TRBJ2-7; D uncertain. CDR1 is SGHTA and CDR2 is FQGNSA in the germline V gene. The CDR3 extends over 15 amino acids. Trimming left V 0 bases short and J 0 bases short, with 9 bases between. CDR3 sequence (DNA): TGTGCCAGCAGCTTAGCGTTGCAGCCCTCCTACGAGCAGTACTTC. Residues: CASSLALQPSYEQYF.

The genes are TRBV29-1 and TRBJ2-1; D remains unclear. The V end lost 0 bases, the J end lost 6 bases, and 9 bases lay between the germline ends. The CDR3 extends over 13 amino acids. Germline V lookup: CDR1 SQVTM, CDR2 ANQGSEA. In DNA, the CDR3 is TGCAGCGTTGAAGATCCTTGGAGCAATGAGCAGTTCTTC. Translated: CSVEDPWSNEQFF.

This clonotype was recorded a few times. V is TRBV29-1 and J is TRBJ1-2; D remains unclear. The germline V and J ends were trimmed by 6 bases and 7 bases, with 12 bases remaining between them. Germline values: CDR1 SQVTM, CDR2 ANQGSEA. The CDR3 contains 11 residues. CDR3 nucleotide sequence: TGCAGCGTGTGGAAAGATCCTGGCTACACCTTC. Translating it yields CSVWKDPGYTF.

The V and J genes are TRBV5-4 and TRBJ2-3; perhaps TRBD2 as D (5 bases). Germline-derived CDR1 and CDR2 are SGHNT and YYREEE (reference sequence). The CDR3 runs 16 residues. V lost 5 bases and J 1 base, leaving 17 bases between the germline ends. The CDR3 loop is CASRAARSGGTDTQYF. In DNA, the CDR3 is TGTGCCAGCAGGGCCGCGAGGTCCGGGGGCACAGATACGCAGTATTTT.

The sample holds a few counts of this clonotype. This chain joins TRBV6-2 or TRBV6-3 and TRBJ2-1; maybe TRBD2 (5 bases). CDR1 MNHEY and CDR2 SVGEGT come from the germline V gene. The CDR3 has 14 amino acids. Trimming stripped 2 bases from V and 4 bases from J, with 9 bases between. DNA for the CDR3: TGTGCCAGCAGTTACCTAGCCGGTTACAATGAGCAGTTCTTC. It codes for CASSYLAGYNEQFF.

The gene calls are TRBV29-1 and TRBJ2-1; no clear D gene. CDR3 length: 13 residues. From germline, CDR1 is SQVTM and CDR2 ANQGSEA. V shed 4 bases and J shed 4 bases, with 11 bases lying between them. The CDR3 DNA sequence: TGCAGCGTTGGCCCAGCCGCGTACAATGAGCAGTTCTTC. Translating gives CSVGPAAYNEQFF.

CDR3 DNA: TGTGCCAGCTCACCACCGGGGACTAGCGGGAGGATACGCACAGATACGCAGTATTTT. Translated, it gives CASSPPGTSGRIRTDTQYF. This chain joins TRBV18 and TRBJ2-3, with TRBD2 matching 15 bases. The J segment lost 1 base and the V segment lost 0 bases, leaving 5 bases of the junction unmatched. The CDR3 spans 19 residues. CDR1 is KGHSH, CDR2 LQKENI, per germline. Using reference TRBV18 and TRBJ2-3 for the parts outside the CDR3, the full variable domain is NAGVMQNPRHLVRRRGQEARLRCSPMKGHSHVYWYRQLPEEGLKFMVYLQKENIIDESGMPKERFSAEFPKEGPSILRIQQVVRGDSAAYFCASSPPGTSGRIRTDTQYFGPGTRLTVL.

The CDR3: CASSDRTDTGELFF. The CDR3 DNA reads TGTGCCAGCAGTGACCGGACAGATACCGGGGAGCTGTTTTTT. The chain employs TRBV6-1 and TRBJ2-2, with D possibly being TRBD1 (6 bases). This CDR3 is 14 amino acids long. With 3 bases removed from V and 5 bases from J, the gap between germline ends came to 10 bases. CDR1 and CDR2 from the germline V gene are MNHNS and SASEGT.

Comment on this clonotype: This may arise from a read error, as a much more abundant clone is one base away. This sequence joins TRBV4-2 and TRBJ2-4, with D maybe TRBD2 (5 bases). The CDR3 sequence is 14 residues long. CDR1 is LGHNA and CDR2 is YNFKEQ in the germline V gene. Trimming removed 0 bases from V and 7 bases from J, with 10 bases in between. CDR3 region: CASSQERRSNIQYF. The CDR3 coding sequence is TGTGCCAGCAGCCAAGAGAGGAGGAGCAACATTCAGTACTTC.

The rearrangement joins TRBV7-9 to TRBJ2-1; D may be TRBD2 (5 bases). Trimming left V 3 bases short and J 7 bases short, with 19 bases between. Germline V gene data show CDR1 as SEHNR and CDR2 as FQNEAQ (reference sequence). The CDR3 totals 16 residues. CDR3 DNA: TGTGCCAGCAGCTTTCGTGGGGAGAGCTCGAGGAATGAGCAGTTCTTC. As protein: CASSFRGESSRNEQFF.

The CDR3 DNA sequence: TGTGCCAGCAGTAAGGACAGGAAAAATTCACCCCTCCACTTT. This codes for CASSKDRKNSPLHF. V usage is TRBV6-2 or TRBV6-3 and J usage is TRBJ1-6; TRBD1 matches at 7 bases. Per germline, CDR1 MNHEY and CDR2 SVGEGT. V trimming: 5 bases; J trimming: 7 bases; junction bases outside the gene matches: 5. The CDR3 contains 14 residues.

Only a few counts were recorded for this clonotype. The V and J genes are TRBV14 and TRBJ1-2, with D hard to call. Looked up from germline, CDR1 is SGHDN and CDR2 is FVKESK. This CDR3 spans 13 amino acids. The germline V and J ends were trimmed by 1 base and 8 bases, with 11 bases remaining between them. The CDR3 nucleotides read TGTGCCAGCAGCCAAGGGTCTACCACCGGCTACACCTTC. Translated, it gives CASSQGSTTGYTF.

This clonotype showed up many times. This rearrangement joins TRBV4-3 to TRBJ2-3, with D unclear. CDR1 and CDR2 from the germline V gene are LGHNA and YSLEER. Trimming cost V 0 bases and J 2 bases, with 12 bases left between them. This CDR3 comprises 16 residues. CDR3 sequence: CASSQDQVDPTDTQYF. The CDR3 DNA sequence: TGCGCCAGCAGCCAAGATCAGGTGGACCCCACAGATACGCAGTATTTT.

The chain couples TRBV20-1 to TRBJ2-5, with TRBD1 matching over 11 bases. Germline V gene lookup returns CDR1 DFQATT and CDR2 SNEGSKA (reference sequence). V lost 1 base, J lost 1 base, and 2 bases stayed unmatched. This CDR3 contains 15 residues. CDR3 nucleotide sequence: TGCAGTGCTAGAGGGGACAGGGGGAGCCAAGAGACCCAGTACTTC. Translated, it gives CSARGDRGSQETQYF.

The table lists this clonotype with a few counts. The chain has TRBV2 and TRBJ2-5; 9 bases align to TRBD1. Per germline, CDR1 SNHLY and CDR2 FYNNEI. CDR3 length equals 17 residues. V lost 4 bases, J lost 4 bases, and 13 bases stayed unmatched. CDR3 sequence (DNA): TGTGCCAGCAGTGCGACAGGGGGTGCAGTTATGGGAGAGACCCAGTACTTC. It translates to CASSATGGAVMGETQYF.

The chain uses TRBV5-1 and TRBJ2-5, with D uncertain. There are 13 residues in the CDR3. Germline V gene lookup returns CDR1 SGHRS and CDR2 YFSETQ. The V end lost 5 bases, the J end lost 1 base, and 9 bases lay between the germline ends. In DNA, the CDR3 is TGCGCCAGCAGTTCGCGAATCCAAGAGACCCAGTACTTC. This gives the protein CASSSRIQETQYF.

This clonotype has just a few counts. The chain is built from TRBV29-1 and TRBJ1-2; weak D call: TRBD1 (5 bases). V was clipped by 5 bases and J by 4 bases, with 8 bases between them. Per germline, CDR1 SQVTM and CDR2 ANQGSEA. The CDR3 has 11 amino acids. DNA for the CDR3: TGCAGCGTTAGGGGCGGCTATGGCTACACCTTC. Its protein is CSVRGGYGYTF.

The chain links TRBV7-2 to TRBJ2-5; weak D call: TRBD1 (6 bases). From germline, CDR1 is SGHTA and CDR2 FQGNSA. V dropped 2 bases and J dropped 4 bases, with 14 bases sitting between them. The CDR3 consists of 15 residues. The CDR3 DNA sequence: TGTGCCAGCAGCTTATCGGTCAGGGGCCGAGAGACCCAGTACTTC. It translates to CASSLSVRGRETQYF.

V is TRBV6-1 and J is TRBJ2-1, with 7 bases that match TRBD1. Germline CDR1 MNHNS, CDR2 SASEGT. The CDR3 covers 14 residues. The V and J ends lost 4 bases and 4 bases, in that order; junction bases with no gene match: 4. The CDR3 spells CASSVDRAYNEQFF. The CDR3 DNA follows: TGTGCCAGCAGTGTTGACAGGGCATACAATGAGCAGTTCTTC.

This clonotype appeared many times. J is TRBJ2-7 and V is TRBV7-9; 8 bases align to TRBD2. Germline CDR1 and CDR2: SEHNR and FQNEAQ (reference sequence). V lost 5 bases, J lost 4 bases, and 10 bases stayed unmatched. CDR3 length equals 15 residues. The CDR3 nucleotides read TGTGCCAGCAGCGGGCGGAGCGGGAGTAGGTACGAGCAGTACTTC. Protein sequence: CASSGRSGSRYEQYF.

The gene calls are TRBV28 and TRBJ2-7; 9 bases agree with TRBD1. The last part of the DNA fits TRBJ2-5 better; the J call may be wrong. This CDR3 contains 14 residues. Looked up from germline, CDR1 is MDHEN and CDR2 is SYDVKM. The CDR3 here is CASSLPGQGETQYF. CDR3 nucleotides: TGTGCCAGCAGTTTACCCGGACAGGGGGAGACCCAGTACTTC.

This chain connects TRBV6-6 to TRBJ2-7; 9 nucleotides align to TRBD1. This CDR3 has 13 residues. Trimming at V came to 6 bases and at J to 3 bases, leaving 3 bases not matched to a gene. Germline assignment: CDR1 MNHNY and CDR2 SVGAGI (reference sequence). In DNA, the CDR3 is TGTGCCAGCAGGCGACAGGGGGACTACGAGCAGTACTTC. The encoded protein is CASRRQGDYEQYF.

In its sample, this clonotype was seen a few times. This rearrangement joins TRBV4-3 to TRBJ2-7, with TRBD2 matching over 7 bases. This CDR3 contains 16 residues. Germline trimming cut 0 bases from V and 3 bases from J; bases unmatched to any gene: 8. Per the germline V gene, CDR1 is LGHNA and CDR2 is YSLEER. For the CDR3, the DNA is TGCGCCAGCAGCCAAGAGCAGGGAGGGAAGGTCTACGAGCAGTACTTC. Translated, it gives CASSQEQGGKVYEQYF.

Note on this clonotype: A single base separates this from a much larger clone, so it may be a read error. The chain has TRBV20-1 and TRBJ2-3, with D unclear. V gave up 5 bases and J gave up 1 base, with 10 bases separating them. Germline assignment: CDR1 DFQATT and CDR2 SNEGSKA (reference sequence). The length of the CDR3 is 13 residues. The CDR3 protein is CSAVRVGTDTQYF. CDR3 coding DNA: TGCAGTGCTGTCCGAGTAGGCACAGATACGCAGTATTTT.

The V and J genes are TRBV20-1 and TRBJ2-3, with 7 bases identical to TRBD2. The V segment lost 1 base and the J segment 6 bases; nucleotides outside the gene matches: 7. This CDR3 spans 14 amino acids. Germline CDR1 DFQATT, CDR2 SNEGSKA (reference sequence). CDR3 amino acids: CSARALTSLDTQYF. DNA for the CDR3: TGCAGTGCTAGAGCTTTGACTAGCCTCGATACGCAGTATTTT.